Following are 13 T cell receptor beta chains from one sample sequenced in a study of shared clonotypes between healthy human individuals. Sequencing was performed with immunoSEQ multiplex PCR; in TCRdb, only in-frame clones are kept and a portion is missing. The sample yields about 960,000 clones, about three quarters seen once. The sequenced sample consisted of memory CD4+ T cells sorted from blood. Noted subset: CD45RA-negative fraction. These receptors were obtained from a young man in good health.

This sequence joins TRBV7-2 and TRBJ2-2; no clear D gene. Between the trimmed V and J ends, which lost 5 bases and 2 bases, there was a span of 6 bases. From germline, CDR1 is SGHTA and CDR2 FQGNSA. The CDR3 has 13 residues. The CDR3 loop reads CASSASNTGELFF. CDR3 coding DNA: TGTGCCAGCAGCGCGTCAAACACCGGGGAGCTGTTTTTT.

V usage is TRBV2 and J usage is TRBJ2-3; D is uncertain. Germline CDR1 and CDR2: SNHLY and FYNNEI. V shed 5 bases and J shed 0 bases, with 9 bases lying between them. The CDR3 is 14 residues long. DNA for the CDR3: TGTGCCAGCAGTAGGGCCACTAGCACAGATACGCAGTATTTT. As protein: CASSRATSTDTQYF. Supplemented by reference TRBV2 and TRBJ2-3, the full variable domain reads EPEVTQTPSHQVTQMGQEVILRCVPISNHLYFYWYRQILGQKVEFLVSFYNNEISEKSEIFDDQFSVERPDGSNFTLKIRSTKLEDSAMYFCASSRATSTDTQYFGPGTRLTVL.

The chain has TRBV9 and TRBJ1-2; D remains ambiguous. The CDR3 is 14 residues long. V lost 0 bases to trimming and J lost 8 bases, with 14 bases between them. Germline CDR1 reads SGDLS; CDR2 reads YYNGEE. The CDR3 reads CASSVGGEKNGYTF. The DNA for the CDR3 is TGTGCCAGCAGCGTAGGTGGGGAAAAGAACGGCTACACCTTC.

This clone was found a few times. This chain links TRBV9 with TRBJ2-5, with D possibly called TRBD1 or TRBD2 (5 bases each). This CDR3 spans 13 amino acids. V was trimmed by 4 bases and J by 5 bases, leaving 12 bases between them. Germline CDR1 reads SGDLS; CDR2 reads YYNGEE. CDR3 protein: CASSTGHGETQYF. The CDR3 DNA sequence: TGTGCCAGCAGCACGGGGCACGGGGAGACCCAGTACTTC.

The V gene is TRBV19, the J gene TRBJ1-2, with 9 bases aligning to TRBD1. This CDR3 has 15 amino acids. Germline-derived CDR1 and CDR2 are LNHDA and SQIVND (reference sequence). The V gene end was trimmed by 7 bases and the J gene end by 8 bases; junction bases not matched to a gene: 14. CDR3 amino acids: CASTIVLGQGGGYTF. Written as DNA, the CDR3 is TGTGCCAGTACCATAGTATTGGGACAGGGCGGCGGCTACACCTTC. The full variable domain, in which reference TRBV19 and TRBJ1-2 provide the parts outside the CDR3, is DGGITQSPKYLFRKEGQNVTLSCEQNLNHDAMYWYRQDPGQGLRLIYYSQIVNDFQKGDIAEGYSVSREKKESFPLTVTSAQKNPTAFYLCASTIVLGQGGGYTFGSGTRLTVV.

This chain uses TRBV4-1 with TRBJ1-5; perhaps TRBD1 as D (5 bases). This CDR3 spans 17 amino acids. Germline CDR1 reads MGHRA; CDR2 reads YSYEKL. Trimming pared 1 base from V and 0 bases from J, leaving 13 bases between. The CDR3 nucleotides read TGCGCCAGCAGCCAAGGAATTAGGGGCCCTAGCAATCAGCCCCAGCATTTT. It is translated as CASSQGIRGPSNQPQHF.

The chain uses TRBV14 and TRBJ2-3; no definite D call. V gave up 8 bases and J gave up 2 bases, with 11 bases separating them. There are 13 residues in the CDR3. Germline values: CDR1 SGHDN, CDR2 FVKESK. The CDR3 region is CASGSTSTDTQYF. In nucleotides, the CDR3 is TGTGCCAGCGGCAGTACCTCCACAGATACGCAGTATTTT.

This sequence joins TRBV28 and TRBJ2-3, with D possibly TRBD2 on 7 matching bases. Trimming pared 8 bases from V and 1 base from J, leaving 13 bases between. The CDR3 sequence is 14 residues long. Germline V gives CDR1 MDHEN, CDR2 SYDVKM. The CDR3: CASCGGGRTDTQYF. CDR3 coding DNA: TGTGCCAGCTGTGGCGGGGGCCGCACAGATACGCAGTATTTT.

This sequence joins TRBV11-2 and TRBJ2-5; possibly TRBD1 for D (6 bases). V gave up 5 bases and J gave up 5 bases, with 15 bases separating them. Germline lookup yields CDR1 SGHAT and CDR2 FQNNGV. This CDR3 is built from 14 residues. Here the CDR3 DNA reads TGTGCCAGCAGCGCAGTACAGGGACGGGAGACCCAGTACTTC. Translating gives CASSAVQGRETQYF.

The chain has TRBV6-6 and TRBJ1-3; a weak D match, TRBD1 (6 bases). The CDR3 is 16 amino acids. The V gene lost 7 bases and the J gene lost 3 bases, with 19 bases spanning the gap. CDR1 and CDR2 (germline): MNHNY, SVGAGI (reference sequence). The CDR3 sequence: CASTRQVGGIGNTIYF. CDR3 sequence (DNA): TGTGCCAGCACCCGACAGGTGGGGGGGATTGGAAACACCATATATTTT.

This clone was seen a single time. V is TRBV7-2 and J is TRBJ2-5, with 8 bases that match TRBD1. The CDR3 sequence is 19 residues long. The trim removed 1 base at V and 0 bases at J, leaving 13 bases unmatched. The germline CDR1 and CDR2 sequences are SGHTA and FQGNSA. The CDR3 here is CASSLVTSGGRIYQETQYF. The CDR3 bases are TGTGCCAGCAGCTTAGTGACGTCAGGGGGCCGAATTTACCAAGAGACCCAGTACTTC.

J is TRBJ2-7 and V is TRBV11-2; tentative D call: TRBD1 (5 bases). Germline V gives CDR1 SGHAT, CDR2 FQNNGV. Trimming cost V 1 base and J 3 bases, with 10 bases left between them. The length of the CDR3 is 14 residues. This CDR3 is CASSLVGHFYEQYF. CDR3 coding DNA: TGTGCCAGCAGCTTAGTTGGACACTTCTACGAGCAGTACTTC.

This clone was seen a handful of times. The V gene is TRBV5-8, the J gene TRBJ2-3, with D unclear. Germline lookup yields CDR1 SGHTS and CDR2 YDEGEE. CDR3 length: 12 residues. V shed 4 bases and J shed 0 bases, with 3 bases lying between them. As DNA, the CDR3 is TGTGCCAGCAGCATGAGCACAGATACGCAGTATTTT. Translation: CASSMSTDTQYF. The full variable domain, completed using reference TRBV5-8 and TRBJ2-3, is EAGVTQSPTHLIKTRGQQATLRCSPISGHTSVYWYQQALGLGLQFLLWYDEGEERNRGNFPPRFSGRQFPNYSSELNVNALELEDSALYLCASSMSTDTQYFGPGTRLTVL.